This TCR beta chain was found in a study of blood T cells in healthy people across ages (dated by TCRdb to 2013 to 2016). For the study in its entirety: In model experiments, template switching captured roughly one uniquely barcoded TCR beta cDNA molecule for every two T cells. Age-related changes in TCR beta repertoire diversity were measured in the study by deep sequencing normalized with unique cDNA molecular identifiers. Donors were grouped into four age groups: young (average approximately 15 years), middle-aged (around 39), aged (over 55) and long-lived (less than 85). To avoid experimental bias, donors of different ages were distributed randomly across sequencing lanes. Two additional independent replicas of 1 million unique cDNA reads from the same blood draw were analyzed for two donors (one aged 18 to 30 and one aged 80 or older).

As to this clonotype: No antigen is known for it. It has no much larger one-base neighbor in the sample; base qualities were not kept.

From its cysteine to its phenylalanine, the CDR3 spans 13 amino acids. Only the CDR3 region is kept as DNA, spanning 39 bases read in frame from base 1. Deletion took 5 bases off V and 1 base off J, with a span of 8 bases between the germline ends. CDR1 MNHEY and CDR2 SVGEGT are derived from the germline V gene. The donors were roughly 38 Caucasian individuals from Russia, aged 6 to 90 years, who were systemically healthy. Ten milliliters of peripheral blood were drawn from each donor into EDTA-treated Vacutainer tubes. Ficoll-Paque density-gradient centrifugation was used to isolate PBMCs, with at least 7 million per sample. Total RNA, at least 6 micrograms per sample, was extracted from PBMCs with Trizol reagent. For every donor, flow cytometry on a PBMC aliquot measured the percentage of naive CD45RAhigh/CD27high T cells. The paper as a whole reports these results and caveats: Total diversity estimates from one million sequenced T cells were considered lower bounds and underestimates. The percentage of naive T cells measured by flow cytometry correlated strongly with observed TCR beta diversity. Since profiling was done on bulk unsorted PBMCs, naive and antigen-experienced compartments could not be conclusively compared. Compared with the aged group, more naive CD4+ T cells, fewer expanded clones and increased TCR diversity were shown by the long-lived group, suggesting age selection. Observed TCR beta diversity per million T cells fell roughly linearly with age, and a significant reduction was already apparent by age roughly 41. Because the CMV infection status of the donors was unknown, age-related changes in expanded clonotypes may potentially have been confounded.

Receptor libraries were prepared by 5' RACE. The listed sequencing device is Illumina HiSeq 2500. The second PCR ran for roughly 7 to 12 cycles and used a J-beta primer mix along with a sample-barcoded 5' primer. A unique molecular identifier was introduced onto each TCR beta cDNA molecule by a template-switch 5' adaptor carrying 12 random nucleotides. At least 3 million CDR3-containing paired-end reads were obtained from each sample. All of the RNA was converted into first-strand cDNA using the Mint cDNA synthesis kit, with a TRBC-specific oligonucleotide serving as the primer. After uracil-DNA glycosylase treatment, a first 18-cycle PCR used universal primers M1SS and BC2_uni_R on all cDNA. The study's processing was this. For normalization, 1 million high-quality reads, each with a distinct molecular identifier, were randomly selected from each sample. Instead of being binned into consensus sequences, reads that shared molecular identifiers were thrown out. MiTCR, set to a Q25 quality threshold and the strictest error-elimination algorithm, was used for CDR3 identification, clonotype clustering and error correction. A nonparametric unseen species model with Euler transformation was used to estimate lower-bound total TCR beta diversity. The public reads were reanalyzed by TCRdb: fastp trimming at Q25, MiXCR alignment, in-frame beta chains only. Identical CDR3 proteins give one entry, which carries the most common genes and DNA. The V and J calls reflect TCRdb's pipeline rather than the authors' work. A total of roughly 680,000 distinct CDR3 sequences appear in this sample, about 50% of them only once. About 13% of the sample is taken by the ten largest.

The rearranged chain carries TRBV6-2 or TRBV6-3 and TRBJ1-1; no D gene is confidently identified. The sequenced sample consisted of blood. The source of this sequence is a woman of 80 years or more in good health. This receptor has the CDR3 CASSRRENTEAFF. The DNA sequence is as follows: TGTGCCAGCAGTCGACGGGAGAACACTGAAGCTTTCTTT.